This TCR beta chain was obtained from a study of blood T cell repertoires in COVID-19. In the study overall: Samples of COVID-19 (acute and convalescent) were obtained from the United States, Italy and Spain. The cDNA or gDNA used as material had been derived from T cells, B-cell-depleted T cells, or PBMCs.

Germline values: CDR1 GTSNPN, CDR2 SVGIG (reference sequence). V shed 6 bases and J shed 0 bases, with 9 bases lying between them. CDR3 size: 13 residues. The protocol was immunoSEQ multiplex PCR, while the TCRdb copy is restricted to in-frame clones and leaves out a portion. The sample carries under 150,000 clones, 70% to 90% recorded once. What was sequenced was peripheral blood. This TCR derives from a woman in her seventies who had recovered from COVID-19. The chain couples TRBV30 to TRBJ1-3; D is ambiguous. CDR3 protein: CACTTISGNTIYF. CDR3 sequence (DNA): TGTGCCTGTACGACAATCTCTGGAAACACCATATATTTT.